This TCR beta chain is from a study of cytomegalovirus exposure and HLA in healthy donors. Study results and limitations: According to a later analysis, most TCR beta chains associated with CMV appeared HLA-restricted. Reports indicate that TCR beta sequences accurately predicted the HLA-A and HLA-B alleles of most subjects. In a later analysis, a missense DCLRE1C variant was linked to TCR beta V- and J-gene trimming.

Comment on this clone: Antigen unknown.

V was trimmed by 1 base and J by 2 bases, leaving 9 bases between them. There are 14 residues in the CDR3. The germline CDR1 and CDR2 sequences are LNHNV and YYDKDF (reference sequence). The PCR was carried out with 60 Vbeta primers and 13 Jbeta primers. TCRdb's table, derived via immunoSEQ multiplex PCR, lists solely in-frame clones and lacks some. The sample table sets out tens of thousands of clones. The clonotype was recovered from a woman aged 40 to 50 in good health and CMV-seropositive. The V gene is TRBV15, the J gene TRBJ2-7; D is undetermined. Sequenced: PBMCs. The CDR3 DNA sequence: TGTGCCACCAGCAGAGCTGACATCCCCTACGAGCAGTACTTC. It codes for CATSRADIPYEQYF.